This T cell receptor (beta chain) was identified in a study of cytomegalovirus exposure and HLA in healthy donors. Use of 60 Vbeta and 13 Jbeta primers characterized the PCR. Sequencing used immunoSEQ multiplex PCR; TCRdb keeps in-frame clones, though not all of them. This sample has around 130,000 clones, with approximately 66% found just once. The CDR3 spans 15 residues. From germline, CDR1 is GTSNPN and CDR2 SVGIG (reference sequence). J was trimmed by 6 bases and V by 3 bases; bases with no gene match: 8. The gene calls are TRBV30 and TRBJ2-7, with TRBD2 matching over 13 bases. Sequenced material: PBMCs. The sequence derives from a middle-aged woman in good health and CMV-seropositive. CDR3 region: CAWSSKGLAGAEQYF. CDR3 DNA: TGTGCCTGGAGCTCCAAAGGACTAGCGGGGGCCGAGCAGTACTTC.